The TCR beta chain under discussion was sequenced for a study of read filtering for tumor transcriptome and immune sequencing. In the study overall: Among patients, some 17 were male and around 13 female, aged about 40 to 90 (mean about 72). Transcriptome libraries were built from DNase-treated RNA. RNA-seq yielded only about 75 to 1,300 TCR reads, IR-seq about 4 to 11 million.

General study results and limits: RNA-seq captured clonotypes less deeply and reliably than IR-seq.

Molecular barcoded adaptors covering alpha/delta and beta/gamma chains were used on about 0.4 ug RNA. Using its own MiXCR run on the reads, TCRdb lists one record per CDR3 protein. The sample records tens of thousands of distinct CDR3 sequences, roughly 14% being singletons. Germline values: CDR1 MDHEN, CDR2 SYDVKM. The CDR3 extends over 14 amino acids. The trim removed 2 bases at V and 8 bases at J, leaving 3 bases unmatched. This clonotype came up many times. The antigen remains undetermined. The sample consisted of a population of CD138-negative cells sorted from bone marrow. This chain connects TRBV28 to TRBJ2-1; 10 bases align to TRBD2. The sequence was collected from a donor aged 40 or older with multiple myeloma. The CDR3 loop reads CASSLPSGRYEQFF. The CDR3 DNA sequence: TGTGCCAGCAGTTTACCTAGCGGGAGATATGAGCAGTTCTTC.